The 18 T cell receptor beta chains in this list originate from one sample, sequenced in a study of spatial heterogeneity in lung cancer. TCRdb re-called the 5' RACE reads with MiXCR, one entry per CDR3 protein. Of about 52,000 distinct CDR3 sequences detected, around 6.7% appear once; the ten largest clones hold about a third. Time point defined: blood at routine non-recurrence follow-up after resection. Material for sequencing was whole RNA from tumor, nontumor lung or frozen PBMC, left unsorted. Sequencing used PBMCs, obtained at follow-up. These receptors were taken from a female donor with early-stage non-small cell lung cancer.

This clonotype was observed at least ten times. J is TRBJ2-1 and V is TRBV19; 10 nucleotides match TRBD2. The CDR3 consists of 18 residues. V dropped 1 base and J dropped 4; count of bases not matched to a gene: 10. CDR1 LNHDA and CDR2 SQIVND come from the germline V gene (reference sequence). DNA for the CDR3: TGTGCCAGTAGTATAGCGGGTAGCGGGGGGAGTACTTACAATGAGCAGTTCTTC. Amino acids: CASSIAGSGGSTYNEQFF.

The sample holds many counts of this clonotype. The rearrangement uses TRBV7-8 and TRBJ2-7, with 12 bases identical to TRBD2. This CDR3 contains 18 residues. Trimming removed 1 base from V and 0 bases from J; junction bases left unmatched: 7. From germline, CDR1 is SGHVS and CDR2 FQNEAQ. CDR3 amino acids: CASSLGTSGGLSSYEQYF. In DNA form, the CDR3 reads TGTGCCAGCAGCTTAGGTACTAGCGGGGGGCTTAGCTCCTACGAGCAGTACTTC. Full variable domain (missing parts from reference TRBV7-8 and TRBJ2-7): GAGVSQSPRYKVAKRGQDVALRCDPISGHVSLFWYQQALGQGPEFLTYFQNEAQLDKSGLPSDRFFAERPEGSVSTLKIQRTQQEDSAVYLCASSLGTSGGLSSYEQYFGPGTRLTVT.

This clonotype was seen many times. The rearrangement uses TRBV2 and TRBJ2-2; 8 positions match TRBD1. Unmatched junction bases numbered 12, after V lost 7 bases and J lost 14 bases. Germline CDR1 reads SNHLY; CDR2 reads FYNNEI. The CDR3 loop spans 13 amino acids. The CDR3 sequence: CASKEGQEGILFF. As DNA, the CDR3 is TGTGCCAGCAAAGAGGGACAGGAGGGGATTCTGTTTTTT.

This clonotype was counted many times. This chain connects TRBV9 to TRBJ2-3; 10 bases agree with TRBD2. V lost 0 bases, J lost 3 bases, and 1 base stayed unmatched. The CDR3 runs 15 residues. Germline V gene lookup returns CDR1 SGDLS and CDR2 YYNGEE. CDR3 residues: CASSVASGGTDTQYF. CDR3 nucleotides: TGTGCCAGCAGCGTAGCTAGCGGGGGAACAGATACGCAGTATTTT.

V is TRBV12-3 or TRBV12-4 and J is TRBJ1-5; no clear D. V was pared by 6 bases and J by 4 bases, with 10 bases between. CDR3 length equals 13 residues. The DNA of the CDR3 is TGTGCCAGCAGCCCTAAGACGAATCAGCCCCAGCATTTT. Translating it yields CASSPKTNQPQHF.

This clonotype has a count of ten or more. V usage is TRBV2 and J usage is TRBJ1-1; D possibly corresponds to TRBD1 (6 bases). Germline lookup yields CDR1 SNHLY and CDR2 FYNNEI. V shed 2 bases and J shed 3 bases, with 10 bases lying between them. The CDR3 is made up of 14 amino acids. CDR3 nucleotide sequence: TGTGCCAGCAGTGAATATCAGGGGTACACTGAAGCTTTCTTT. Translation gives CASSEYQGYTEAFF.

This clonotype was observed at least ten times. This rearrangement joins TRBV2 to TRBJ2-1; 7 bases fit TRBD2. Germline V gene lookup returns CDR1 SNHLY and CDR2 FYNNEI. This CDR3 contains 13 residues. V gave up 6 bases and J gave up 4 bases; unmatched junction bases: 3. The CDR3 sequence: CASRVGGYNEQFF. In DNA, the CDR3 is TGTGCCAGCAGAGTCGGGGGGTACAATGAGCAGTTCTTC. The full variable domain, with the rest looked up from reference TRBV2 and TRBJ2-1, is EPEVTQTPSHQVTQMGQEVILRCVPISNHLYFYWYRQILGQKVEFLVSFYNNEISEKSEIFDDQFSVERPDGSNFTLKIRSTKLEDSAMYFCASRVGGYNEQFFGPGTRLTVL.

The chain employs TRBV11-2 and TRBJ1-5; a possible D gene is TRBD1 (5 bases). The germline V gene has CDR1 SGHAT and CDR2 FQNNGV. This CDR3 region has 11 residues. V was trimmed by 2 bases and J by 11 bases, leaving 7 bases between them. In DNA form, the CDR3 reads TGTGCCAGCAGCTTAAAGGGGACCCAGCATTTT. Its protein is CASSLKGTQHF.

The gene calls are TRBV6-1 and TRBJ1-5; perhaps TRBD1 as D (6 bases). In germline, CDR1 is MNHNS, CDR2 SASEGT. Trimming removed 11 bases at V and 5 bases at J, with 16 bases between. This CDR3 spans 13 amino acids. The CDR3 is CAGQDSPYQPQHF. The CDR3 DNA is TGTGCCGGCCAGGACAGCCCTTATCAGCCCCAGCATTTT.

In this sample, this clonotype turned up many times. V is TRBV18 and J is TRBJ1-5, with D possibly TRBD1 on 5 matching bases. The CDR3 is 14 amino acids. Trimming removed 3 bases at V and 4 bases at J, with 10 bases between. From germline, CDR1 is KGHSH and CDR2 LQKENI. The CDR3 region has the DNA TGTGCCAGCTCACCCCGGACACAGAATCAGCCCCAGCATTTT. Its translation is CASSPRTQNQPQHF.

This clonotype was counted only a few times. V gene TRBV5-1 combines with J gene TRBJ2-7, with TRBD1 matching over 7 bases. Trimming removed 4 bases from V and 0 bases from J; junction bases left unmatched: 4. This CDR3 has 14 amino acids. Germline V gene sequence: CDR1 SGHRS, CDR2 YFSETQ. CDR3 sequence reads: CASSNRGSSYEQYF. The CDR3 coding sequence is TGCGCCAGCAGCAACAGGGGTAGCTCCTACGAGCAGTACTTC.

In its sample, this clonotype was seen many times. The rearrangement uses TRBV14 and TRBJ2-2; 9 bases map to TRBD1. J gave up 6 bases and V 0 bases, and 5 bases lay outside the gene matches. This CDR3 is 16 amino acids long. The germline CDR1 and CDR2 sequences are SGHDN and FVKESK. In DNA form, the CDR3 reads TGTGCCAGCAGCCAAGATCGGGACAGGGTATCCGGGGAGCTGTTTTTT. Protein sequence: CASSQDRDRVSGELFF.

This clonotype occurred many times. The chain combines TRBV11-3 with TRBJ2-3, with a tentative D call TRBD2 (6 bases). Germline V gives CDR1 SGHNT, CDR2 YENEEA. Trimming shortened V by 3 bases and J by 1 base, and 11 bases separated the two germline ends. This CDR3 comprises 15 residues. Here the CDR3 reads CASSFQGLGTDTQYF. CDR3 nucleotide sequence: TGTGCCAGCAGCTTTCAGGGACTCGGCACAGATACGCAGTATTTT. Drawing the rest from reference TRBV11-3 and TRBJ2-3, the complete variable domain is EAGVVQSPRYKIIEKKQPVAFWCNPISGHNTLYWYLQNLGQGPELLIRYENEEAVDDSQLPKDRFSAERLKGVDSTLKIQPAELGDSAVYLCASSFQGLGTDTQYFGPGTRLTVL.

V and J are TRBV20-1 and TRBJ1-5, with 7 bases fitting TRBD1. This CDR3 has 14 amino acids. V lost 5 bases, J lost 4 bases, and 8 bases stayed unmatched. The germline V gene encodes CDR1 DFQATT and CDR2 SNEGSKA (reference sequence). The CDR3 region has the DNA TGCAGTGCTGACGCCGGGACAGCTAATCAGCCCCAGCATTTT. Amino acids: CSADAGTANQPQHF.

The rearrangement uses TRBV18 and TRBJ1-4, with D perhaps matching TRBD1 (6 bases). The germline V and J ends were trimmed by 3 bases and 4 bases, with 9 bases remaining between them. The CDR3 is 14 residues long. In germline, CDR1 is KGHSH, CDR2 LQKENI. The chain's CDR3 is CASSPDSLNEKLFF. CDR3 in DNA: TGTGCCAGCTCACCGGACAGCCTTAATGAAAAACTGTTTTTT.

This clonotype has ten or more counts. This CDR3 reads CASSHSEGGSTEAFF. The CDR3 nucleotides read TGCGCCAGCAGCCACTCAGAGGGAGGAAGCACTGAAGCTTTCTTT. This chain links TRBV5-1 with TRBJ1-1; D unclear. Trimming removed 4 bases at V and 4 bases at J, with 17 bases between. Looked up from germline, CDR1 is SGHRS and CDR2 is YFSETQ. The CDR3 consists of 15 residues.

As concerns this clonotype: This sequence may be a read error, since a much larger clone differs from it by one base. The chain recombines TRBV5-1 with TRBJ1-5; TRBD1 matches at 9 bases. This CDR3 comprises 18 residues. V shed 0 bases and J 3 bases; nucleotides not matched to a gene: 10. Germline V gives CDR1 SGHRS, CDR2 YFSETQ. The CDR3 nucleotides are TGCGCCAGCAGCTTGGCTCCTATAGGACAGGGGACCAATCAGCCCCAGCATTTT. This codes for CASSLAPIGQGTNQPQHF.

The sample holds a few counts of this clonotype. The genes are TRBV27 and TRBJ1-6; TRBD1 might be the D (5 bases). This CDR3 comprises 15 residues. Germline loops: CDR1 MNHEY, CDR2 SMNVEV (reference sequence). CDR3: CADYGAPYYNSPLHF. The CDR3 DNA sequence: TGTGCAGACTACGGGGCACCCTACTATAATTCACCCCTCCACTTT.